Included here is one T cell receptor beta chain sequence, with context. This record belongs to a study of T-cell reconstitution after alpha-beta-depleted transplantation in children. The authors prepared the TCRbeta library with unique molecular identifiers. TCRdb itself ran the PCR reads through MiXCR, one entry per CDR3 protein. The data hold approximately 1,000,000 distinct CDR3 sequences, with roughly 29% observed a single time. This CDR3 has 11 amino acids. The V gene lost 6 bases and the J gene lost 6 bases, with 8 bases spanning the gap. Looked up from germline, CDR1 is SQVTM and CDR2 is ANQGSEA.

The clonotype originates from a boy in the first two years of life who had a stem cell transplant for SCID, so the T cells may come from the graft donor. Specimen: PBMCs, mostly from graft donor cells, collected 360 days after TCRalphabeta/CD19-depleted stem cell transplant. The chain combines TRBV29-1 with TRBJ2-2; unclear D gene. The DNA for the CDR3 is TGCAGCGTAGCCCGTGCCGGGGAGCTGTTTTTT. Protein product: CSVARAGELFF.